This T cell receptor (beta chain) was identified in a study of chemoradiotherapy in HPV16-positive cancers. V lost 3 bases, J lost 3 bases, and 8 bases lay in between. The CDR3 covers 13 residues. Germline loops: CDR1 SGHTA, CDR2 FQGNSA. On this clone itself: The antigen remains undetermined.

Method: immunoSEQ multiplex PCR; TCRdb's copy keeps in-frame clones and lacks some. Of 3,500 to 5,000 clones in the sample, roughly 80% are singletons; the top ten hold approximately 8.9%. The study's findings and limits: Candidate HPV-specific clones and E7-related TCR motifs grew in tumor during treatment. Functional assays defining HPV-specific T cells used only a couple of HPV16-positive patients.

The chain uses TRBV7-2 and TRBJ1-1, with unresolved D. This receptor was identified in a human donor with HPV-associated anogenital cancer. Sequenced here: tumor tissue, sampled from a patient who underwent chemoradiotherapy. The CDR3 DNA sequence: TGTGCCAGCAGCTTGGCGGGGTACACTGAAGCTTTCTTT. Encoded protein: CASSLAGYTEAFF.